These 24 T cell receptor beta chains were all obtained from the same sample, sequenced in a study of CXCR3-negative and CXCR3-positive naive CD8 T cells. Their specific antigens are unknown. The study's findings and limits: Comparison of naive cells showed more hydrophobic TRB CDR3s in CXCR3-positive than in CXCR3-negative naive cells.

5' RACE that incorporated UMI labels was used to prepare the TRB cDNA libraries. TCRdb re-called the 5' RACE reads and shows each CDR3 protein once, DNA omitted. The specimen's table records under 90,000 distinct CDR3 sequences. Specimen: naive CXCR3+ CD8+ T cells from blood. As for subset: CD45RO-CCR7+CD27+CD95- naive CD8+ T cells expressing CXCR3 (TNR3+). Every receptor here comes from a human donor in good health. Some clones in this sample may be carry-over from other donors' samples.

The chain combines TRBV5-1 with TRBJ1-1. The CDR3 contains 13 residues. The V gene's germline CDR1 is SGHRS and CDR2 YFSETQ. The CDR3 loop is CASSLLLDTEAFF.

The chain carries TRBV20-1 and TRBJ2-7; checking the TCRdb D call of TRBD2 is not possible without DNA. The CDR3 spans 13 residues. Germline values: CDR1 DFQATT, CDR2 SNEGSKA (reference sequence). Here the CDR3 reads CSASWRMKYEQYF.

This chain connects TRBV6-1 to TRBJ2-1; TCRdb proposes TRBD2, but this gene call is untestable without DNA. This CDR3 region has 15 residues. Germline CDR1 MNHNS, CDR2 SASEGT. The CDR3: CASSTASGGGNEQFF.

The genes are TRBV29-1 and TRBJ2-5; the D call of TRBD1 rests on TCRdb alone, since no DNA is present to check it. CDR1 and CDR2 from the germline V gene are SQVTM and ANQGSEA. The CDR3 is 14 residues long. This CDR3 is CTRPRGELGETQYF.

V and J are TRBV9 and TRBJ2-7; without DNA, the TCRdb call of TRBD1 cannot be checked. This CDR3 has 15 residues. Germline V gene lookup returns CDR1 SGDLS and CDR2 YYNGEE. Here the CDR3 reads CASSVDGGAGSEQYF.

This sequence joins TRBV28 and TRBJ2-2; TCRdb selects TRBD1, and the lack of DNA leaves this call unchecked. The V gene's germline CDR1 is MDHEN and CDR2 SYDVKM. This CDR3 comprises 15 residues. This CDR3 is CASSSYQGSTGELFF.

The J gene is TRBJ2-1, the V gene TRBV28; TCRdb proposes TRBD1, but this gene call is untestable without DNA. Germline CDR1 MDHEN, CDR2 SYDVKM. CDR3 length: 14 residues. The CDR3 sequence: CASSFPGGNNEQFF. The full variable domain, its missing parts supplied by reference TRBV28 and TRBJ2-1, is DVKVTQSSRYLVKRTGEKVFLECVQDMDHENMFWYRQDPGLGLRLIYFSYDVKMKEKGDIPEGYSVSREKKERFSLILESASTNQTSMYLCASSFPGGNNEQFFGPGTRLTVL.

The rearrangement links TRBV2 to TRBJ1-5; TCRdb selects TRBD1, and the lack of DNA leaves this call unchecked. CDR3 size: 15 residues. Germline-derived CDR1 and CDR2 are SNHLY and FYNNEI. CDR3 amino acids: CASSFRDRVNQPQHF.

This chain connects TRBV4-3 to TRBJ1-5; TCRdb outputs TRBD1, but without DNA this stays unchecked. The CDR3 contains 14 residues. Germline CDR1 LGHNA, CDR2 YSLEER. The CDR3 region is CASSRDGGNQPQHF.

The chain carries TRBV29-1 and TRBJ2-2; the D call from TCRdb, TRBD1, cannot be confirmed without DNA. Germline lookup yields CDR1 SQVTM and CDR2 ANQGSEA. CDR3 length equals 12 residues. The CDR3 reads CSVIGGYGELFF.

The V and J genes are TRBV29-1 and TRBJ2-2. This CDR3 has 14 amino acids. The germline CDR1 and CDR2 sequences are SQVTM and ANQGSEA. CDR3 protein: CSVEGDANTGELFF.

V usage is TRBV28 and J usage is TRBJ2-1; the D gene TCRdb calls, TRBD1, cannot be checked with no DNA. The CDR3 consists of 17 residues. Germline CDR1 reads MDHEN; CDR2 reads SYDVKM. CDR3 protein: CDSSLWGGRGLYNEQFF.

The rearrangement joins TRBV28 to TRBJ2-4; TCRdb's D call of TRBD1 is untestable without DNA. From germline, CDR1 is MDHEN and CDR2 SYDVKM. The CDR3 sequence is 14 residues long. CDR3 region: CASSRDRAKNIQYF.

This rearrangement joins TRBV7-8 to TRBJ2-1; TCRdb lists TRBD1, though no DNA is available to test this call. The CDR3 length is 16 residues. Looked up from germline, CDR1 is SGHVS and CDR2 is FQNEAQ. The CDR3 is CASSLVTGTGGDEQFF.

The gene calls are TRBV6-5 and TRBJ2-1. The germline V gene has CDR1 MNHEY and CDR2 SVGAGI. The CDR3 totals 14 residues. CDR3 sequence: CASSPGSSYNEQFF.

This chain uses TRBV28 with TRBJ2-2. Germline V lookup: CDR1 MDHEN, CDR2 SYDVKM. The CDR3 is made up of 14 amino acids. CDR3 protein: CASSLRGNTGELFF. Full variable domain (missing parts from reference TRBV28 and TRBJ2-2): DVKVTQSSRYLVKRTGEKVFLECVQDMDHENMFWYRQDPGLGLRLIYFSYDVKMKEKGDIPEGYSVSREKKERFSLILESASTNQTSMYLCASSLRGNTGELFFGEGSRLTVL.

The chain employs TRBV3-1 and TRBJ2-2. CDR1 and CDR2 (germline): LGHDT, YNNKEL (reference sequence). This CDR3 region has 12 residues. This CDR3 is CASSQGPGELFF.

V gene TRBV20-1 combines with J gene TRBJ2-1; with no DNA, the TCRdb D assignment of TRBD1 cannot be verified. The CDR3 is 14 amino acids. CDR1 DFQATT and CDR2 SNEGSKA come from the germline V gene (reference sequence). The CDR3 loop is CSASGTGGSNEQFF.

The chain employs TRBV6-2 or TRBV6-3 and TRBJ2-3; TCRdb outputs TRBD1, but without DNA this stays unchecked. The CDR3 sequence is 16 residues long. Germline V gene data show CDR1 as MNHEY and CDR2 as SVGEGT. The chain's CDR3 is CASRYTQGEGTDTQYF.

This chain links TRBV15 with TRBJ2-1; TCRdb outputs TRBD2, but without DNA this stays unchecked. The CDR3 spans 15 residues. In germline, CDR1 is LNHNV, CDR2 YYDKDF (reference sequence). CDR3: CATSRDLAGASEQFF.

The V call is TRBV5-1, the J call TRBJ1-1. The CDR3 extends over 14 amino acids. From germline, CDR1 is SGHRS and CDR2 YFSETQ. CDR3 protein: CASSLRQPDTEAFF.

The rearrangement uses TRBV2 and TRBJ2-2; TCRdb returns TRBD1, unconfirmable since there is no DNA. The CDR3 loop spans 15 amino acids. Germline lookup yields CDR1 SNHLY and CDR2 FYNNEI. This chain's CDR3 is CASSESPGNTGELFF.

The V gene is TRBV9, the J gene TRBJ1-2; TCRdb's assignment of TRBD1 cannot be checked, as there is no DNA. The V gene's germline CDR1 is SGDLS and CDR2 YYNGEE. This CDR3 is built from 14 residues. CDR3 protein: CASSVDPGDYGYTF.

The chain combines TRBV14 with TRBJ1-1. The length of the CDR3 is 13 residues. From germline, CDR1 is SGHDN and CDR2 FVKESK. CDR3 loop: CASSQVSGNEAFF.